These 10 T cell receptor beta chains came from one sample sequenced in a study of shared clonotypes between healthy human individuals. Naivety among CD8 cells was defined by CD45RO negativity and positive CCR7 selection, thereby excluding terminally differentiated effector memory CD45RA+ cells. This table comes from immunoSEQ multiplex PCR, and its TCRdb copy is limited to in-frame clones, with some not included. This sample has over 2 million clones; around 96% occur once, and the top ten carry around 1.1%. Material for sequencing was naive CD8+ T cells sorted from blood. These receptors were obtained from a man aged 18 to 29 in good health.

The chain employs TRBV15 and TRBJ2-3; D may be TRBD1 (7 bases). This CDR3 contains 16 residues. Deletions cut 5 bases from V and 5 bases from J, with 20 bases between. Germline CDR1 is LNHNV and CDR2 is YYDKDF (reference sequence). CDR3 coding DNA: TGTGCCACCAGCGCGCCCCAGGGGGTCGGGGGAGATACGCAGTATTTT. Protein sequence: CATSAPQGVGGDTQYF.

V and J are TRBV4-1 and TRBJ1-6; 9 nucleotides match TRBD1. With V trimmed by 1 base and J by 0 bases, 4 bases remained unmatched. This CDR3 contains 18 residues. Germline V CDR1 and CDR2: MGHRA, YSYEKL. CDR3 amino acids: CASSQVGTGYSYNSPLHF. CDR3 DNA sequence: TGCGCCAGCAGCCAAGTCGGGACAGGGTACTCCTATAATTCACCCCTCCACTTT.

The V gene is TRBV9, the J gene TRBJ1-1; D unresolved. V lost 3 bases, J lost 4 bases, and 7 bases lay in between. This CDR3 spans 12 amino acids. Germline V gene data show CDR1 as SGDLS and CDR2 as YYNGEE. The CDR3 reads CASSGMGTEAFF. Written as DNA, the CDR3 is TGTGCCAGCAGCGGAATGGGCACTGAAGCTTTCTTT. The full variable domain, rest sourced from reference TRBV9 and TRBJ1-1, is DSGVTQTPKHLITATGQRVTLRCSPRSGDLSVYWYQQSLDQGLQFLIQYYNGEERAKGNILERFSAQQFPDLHSELNLSSLELGDSALYFCASSGMGTEAFFGQGTRLTVV.

In the case of this clone: Other DNA sequences within the sample encode an identical CDR3. This chain uses TRBV10-3 with TRBJ1-1; D ambiguous. This CDR3 region has 15 residues. Germline assignment: CDR1 ENHRY and CDR2 SYGVKD. Trimming removed 0 bases at V and 0 bases at J, with 8 bases between. The CDR3 protein is CAISESRGLNTEAFF. CDR3 sequence (DNA): TGTGCCATCAGTGAGTCTCGGGGATTGAACACTGAAGCTTTCTTT.

The chain recombines TRBV9 with TRBJ2-1; D possibly corresponds to TRBD1 (6 bases). Trimming cost V 4 bases and J 0 bases, with 11 bases left between them. The CDR3 covers 15 residues. The germline V gene has CDR1 SGDLS and CDR2 YYNGEE. The chain's CDR3 is CASSSQGSSYNEQFF. DNA for the CDR3: TGTGCCAGCAGCTCCCAGGGGAGCTCCTACAATGAGCAGTTCTTC.

This clone was counted once. The chain has TRBV9 and TRBJ1-2; possibly TRBD1 for D (5 bases). V gave up 4 bases and J gave up 2 bases, with 15 bases separating them. The CDR3 is 15 amino acids. Germline-derived CDR1 and CDR2 are SGDLS and YYNGEE. CDR3 sequence reads: CASSPEGLPNYGYTF. The CDR3, as DNA: TGTGCCAGCAGCCCCGAGGGACTTCCCAACTATGGCTACACCTTC.

This sequence joins TRBV10-2 and TRBJ2-3, with 7 bases lining up with TRBD2. The J segment lost 2 bases and the V segment lost 0 bases, leaving 5 bases of the junction unmatched. The CDR3 length is 16 residues. Germline lookup yields CDR1 WSHSY and CDR2 SAAADI. The CDR3 sequence is CASSESGSGLTDTQYF. The CDR3 coding sequence is TGCGCCAGCAGTGAGTCAGGTAGCGGGCTCACAGATACGCAGTATTTT.

The J gene is TRBJ1-2, the V gene TRBV5-4; tentative D call: TRBD1 (5 bases). CDR3 length equals 15 residues. Germline V gene sequence: CDR1 SGHNT, CDR2 YYREEE (reference sequence). V was trimmed by 2 bases and J by 1 base, leaving 12 bases between them. DNA of the CDR3: TGTGCCAGCAGCTTCAAAGAGGGACTTAACTATGGCTACACCTTC. Translating it yields CASSFKEGLNYGYTF.

The rearrangement uses TRBV6-1 and TRBJ1-5; the D is unclear. V lost 4 bases and J 3 bases, leaving 16 bases between the germline ends. Germline CDR1 is MNHNS and CDR2 is SASEGT. The CDR3 is 16 amino acids. In nucleotides, the CDR3 is TGTGCCAGCAGTGCCAAACCCCGGGAAGCCAATCAGCCCCAGCATTTT. This codes for CASSAKPREANQPQHF.

The chain is built from TRBV5-4 and TRBJ1-4; D uncertain. CDR3 length: 13 amino acids. Germline CDR1 SGHNT, CDR2 YYREEE (reference sequence). V lost 1 base and J lost 4, with 5 bases in between. Written as DNA, the CDR3 is TGTGCCAGCAGCTTGAACGTTAATGAAAAACTGTTTTTT. This gives the protein CASSLNVNEKLFF. Filled out from reference TRBV5-4 and TRBJ1-4, the complete variable domain reads ETGVTQSPTHLIKTRGQQVTLRCSSQSGHNTVSWYQQALGQGPQFIFQYYREEENGRGNFPPRFSGLQFPNYSSELNVNALELDDSALYLCASSLNVNEKLFFGSGTQLSVL.